This TCR beta chain was retrieved from a study of blood T cell repertoires in COVID-19. Overall study: The samples span acute and convalescent COVID-19 from the United States, Italy and Spain. PBMCs, B-cell-depleted T cells, or T cells provided the cDNA or gDNA that made up the material.

CDR3 length equals 14 residues. The germline V gene encodes CDR1 MNHEY and CDR2 SVGAGI. V was clipped by 2 bases and J by 9 bases, with 14 bases between them. Per the study methods: Using reference gene primer amplification, nucleated cell counts were estimated. This table comes from immunoSEQ multiplex PCR, and its TCRdb copy is limited to in-frame clones, with some not included. The V and J calls and the clone size are those of that table, but D and trimming were determined from the DNA. The data contain about 43,000 clones, roughly nine tenths of them singletons. This TCR derives from a human donor in a cohort sampled during active COVID-19. The sequenced sample consisted of peripheral blood. This chain uses TRBV6-5 with TRBJ1-5; D is unclear. The CDR3 here is CASSYDNRVGPQHF. The CDR3 DNA reads as TGTGCCAGCAGTTACGATAACAGAGTTGGGCCCCAGCATTTT.